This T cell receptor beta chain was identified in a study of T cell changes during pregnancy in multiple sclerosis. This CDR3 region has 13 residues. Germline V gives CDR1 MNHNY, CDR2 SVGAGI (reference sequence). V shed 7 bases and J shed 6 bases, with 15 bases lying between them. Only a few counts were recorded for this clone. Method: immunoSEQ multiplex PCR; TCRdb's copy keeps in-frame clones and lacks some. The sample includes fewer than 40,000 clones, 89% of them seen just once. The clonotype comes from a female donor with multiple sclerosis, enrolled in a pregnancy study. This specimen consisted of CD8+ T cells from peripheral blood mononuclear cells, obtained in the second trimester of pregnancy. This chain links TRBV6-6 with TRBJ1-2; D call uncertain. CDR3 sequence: CASTLGVFDGYTF. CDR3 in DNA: TGTGCCAGCACCCTAGGCGTTTTCGATGGCTACACCTTC.